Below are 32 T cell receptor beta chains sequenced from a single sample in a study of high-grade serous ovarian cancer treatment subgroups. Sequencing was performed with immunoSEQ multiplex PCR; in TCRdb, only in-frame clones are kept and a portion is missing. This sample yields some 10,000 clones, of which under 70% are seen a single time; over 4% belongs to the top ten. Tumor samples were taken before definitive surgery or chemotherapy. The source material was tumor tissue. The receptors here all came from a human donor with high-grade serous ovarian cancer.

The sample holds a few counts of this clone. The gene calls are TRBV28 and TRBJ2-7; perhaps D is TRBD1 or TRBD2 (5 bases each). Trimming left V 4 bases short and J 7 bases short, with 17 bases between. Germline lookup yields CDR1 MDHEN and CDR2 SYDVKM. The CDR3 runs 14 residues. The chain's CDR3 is CASSSDSGAREQYF. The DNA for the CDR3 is TGTGCCAGCAGTTCCGACAGCGGAGCTCGAGAGCAGTACTTC.

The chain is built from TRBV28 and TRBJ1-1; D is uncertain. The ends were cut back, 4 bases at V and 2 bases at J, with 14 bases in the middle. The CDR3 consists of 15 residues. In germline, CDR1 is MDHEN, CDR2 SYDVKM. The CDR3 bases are TGTGCCAGCAGTTCCCCGTGGCAGGCCAACACTGAAGCTTTCTTT. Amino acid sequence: CASSSPWQANTEAFF.

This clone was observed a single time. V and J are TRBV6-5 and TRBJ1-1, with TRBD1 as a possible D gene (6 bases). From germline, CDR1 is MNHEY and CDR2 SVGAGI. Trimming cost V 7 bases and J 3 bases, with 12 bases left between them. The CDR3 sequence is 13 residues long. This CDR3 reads CASTKGGYTEAFF. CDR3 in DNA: TGTGCCAGCACCAAGGGGGGGTACACTGAAGCTTTCTTT.

CDR3 in DNA: TGTGCCAGCTCACCGCGTCGCCAGGGAGGCACCGGGGAGCTGTTTTTT. Residues: CASSPRRQGGTGELFF. This chain links TRBV18 with TRBJ2-2; the D gene is possibly TRBD2 (6 bases). The germline CDR1 and CDR2 sequences are KGHSH and LQKENI. CDR3 size: 16 residues. Trimming removed 3 bases from V and 4 bases from J, with 15 bases in between.

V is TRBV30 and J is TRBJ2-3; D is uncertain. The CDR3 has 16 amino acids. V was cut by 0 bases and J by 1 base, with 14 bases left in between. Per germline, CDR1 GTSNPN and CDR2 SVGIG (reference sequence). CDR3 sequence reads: CAWSVLSGTRTDTQYF. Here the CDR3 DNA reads TGTGCCTGGAGTGTACTCTCAGGAACCCGCACAGATACGCAGTATTTT.

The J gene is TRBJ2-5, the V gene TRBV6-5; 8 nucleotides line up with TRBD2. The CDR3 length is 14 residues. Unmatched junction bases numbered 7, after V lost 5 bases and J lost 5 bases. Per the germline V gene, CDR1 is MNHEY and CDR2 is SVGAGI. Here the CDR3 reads CASSLSGGEETQYF. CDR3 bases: TGTGCCAGCAGTCTATCGGGAGGGGAGGAGACCCAGTACTTC.

CDR3 protein: CASSPAGVQNTEAFF. For the CDR3, the DNA is TGTGCCAGCAGCCCCGCTGGGGTTCAGAACACTGAAGCTTTCTTT. The chain has TRBV7-2 and TRBJ1-1; D unclear. The germline CDR1 and CDR2 sequences are SGHTA and FQGNSA. Trimming shortened V by 5 bases and J by 1 base, and 14 bases separated the two germline ends. The CDR3 runs to 15 residues.

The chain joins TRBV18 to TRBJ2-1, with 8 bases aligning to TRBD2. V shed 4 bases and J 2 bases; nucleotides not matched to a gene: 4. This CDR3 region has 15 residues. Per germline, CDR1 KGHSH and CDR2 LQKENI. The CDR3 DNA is TGTGCCAGCTCACTAAGCGGGGGACCCTACAATGAGCAGTTCTTC. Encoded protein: CASSLSGGPYNEQFF.

In DNA form, the CDR3 reads TGTGCCAGCAGTGAAAGTAGCGGGAGGGCCAGTGAGCAGTTCTTC. This sequence encodes CASSESSGRASEQFF. The chain links TRBV28 to TRBJ2-1, with 11 bases aligning to TRBD2. CDR1 and CDR2 (germline): MDHEN, SYDVKM. CDR3 length equals 15 residues. V lost 5 bases, J lost 9 bases, and 9 bases stayed unmatched. Full variable domain (remainder filled in from reference TRBV28 and TRBJ2-1): DVKVTQSSRYLVKRTGEKVFLECVQDMDHENMFWYRQDPGLGLRLIYFSYDVKMKEKGDIPEGYSVSREKKERFSLILESASTNQTSMYLCASSESSGRASEQFFGPGTRLTVL.

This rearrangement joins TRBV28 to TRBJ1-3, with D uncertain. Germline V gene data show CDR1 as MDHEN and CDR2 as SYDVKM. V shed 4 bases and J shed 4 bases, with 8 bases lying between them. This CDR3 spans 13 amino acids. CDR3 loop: CASSSPGGNTIYF. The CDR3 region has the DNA TGTGCCAGCAGTTCTCCTGGGGGAAACACCATATATTTT.

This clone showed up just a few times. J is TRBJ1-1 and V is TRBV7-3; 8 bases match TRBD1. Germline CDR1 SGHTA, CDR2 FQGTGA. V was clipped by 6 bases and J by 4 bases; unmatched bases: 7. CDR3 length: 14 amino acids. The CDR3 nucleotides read TGTGCCAGCAGTCCCGACAGGGGTTCCACTGAAGCTTTCTTT. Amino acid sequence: CASSPDRGSTEAFF.

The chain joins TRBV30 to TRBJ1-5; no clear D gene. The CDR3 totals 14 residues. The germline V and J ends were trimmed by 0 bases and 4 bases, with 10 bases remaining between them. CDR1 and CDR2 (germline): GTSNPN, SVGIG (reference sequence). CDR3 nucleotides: TGTGCCTGGAGTGTAAGAAGGGATAATCAGCCCCAGCATTTT. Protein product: CAWSVRRDNQPQHF.

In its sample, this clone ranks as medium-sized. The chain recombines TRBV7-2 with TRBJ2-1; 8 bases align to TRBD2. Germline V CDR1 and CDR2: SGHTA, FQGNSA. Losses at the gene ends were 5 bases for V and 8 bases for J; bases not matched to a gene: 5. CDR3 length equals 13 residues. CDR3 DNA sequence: TGTGCCAGCAGCCCAGCGGGAGCCTATGAGCAGTTCTTC. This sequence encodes CASSPAGAYEQFF.

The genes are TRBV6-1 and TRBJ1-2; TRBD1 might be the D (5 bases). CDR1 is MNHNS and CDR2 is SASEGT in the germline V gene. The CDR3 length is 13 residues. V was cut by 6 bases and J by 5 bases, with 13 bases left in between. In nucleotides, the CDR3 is TGTGCCAGCAGCCCGGGACCTCCATATGGCTACACCTTC. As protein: CASSPGPPYGYTF.

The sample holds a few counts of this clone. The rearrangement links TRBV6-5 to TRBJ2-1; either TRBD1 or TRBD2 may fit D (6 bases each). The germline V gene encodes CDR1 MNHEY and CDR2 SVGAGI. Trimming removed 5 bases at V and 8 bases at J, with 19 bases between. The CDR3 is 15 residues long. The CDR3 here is CASSIYPGGRDEQFF. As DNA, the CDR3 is TGTGCCAGCAGTATTTACCCTGGGGGGCGCGATGAGCAGTTCTTC.

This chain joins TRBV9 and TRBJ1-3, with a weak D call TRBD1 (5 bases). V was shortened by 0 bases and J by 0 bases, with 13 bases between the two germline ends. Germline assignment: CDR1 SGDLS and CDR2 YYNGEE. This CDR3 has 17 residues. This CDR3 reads CASSVGGGTRSGNTIYF. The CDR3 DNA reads TGTGCCAGCAGCGTAGGAGGAGGGACGCGCTCTGGAAACACCATATATTTT. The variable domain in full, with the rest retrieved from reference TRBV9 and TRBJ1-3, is DSGVTQTPKHLITATGQRVTLRCSPRSGDLSVYWYQQSLDQGLQFLIQYYNGEERAKGNILERFSAQQFPDLHSELNLSSLELGDSALYFCASSVGGGTRSGNTIYFGEGSWLTVV.

The CDR3 DNA reads as TGTGCCAGCTCACCGCCGGGACAGAACACTGAAGCTTTCTTT. Amino acid sequence: CASSPPGQNTEAFF. The genes are TRBV18 and TRBJ1-1; tentatively, D is TRBD1 (6 bases). The germline V gene encodes CDR1 KGHSH and CDR2 LQKENI. The CDR3 is 14 amino acids. Trimming cost V 3 bases and J 1 base, with 9 bases left between them.

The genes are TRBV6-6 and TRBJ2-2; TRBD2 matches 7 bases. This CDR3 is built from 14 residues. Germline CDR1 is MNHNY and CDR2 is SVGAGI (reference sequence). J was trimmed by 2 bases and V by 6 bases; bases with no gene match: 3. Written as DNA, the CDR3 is TGTGCCAGCAGACCGACTAGCAACACCGGGGAGCTGTTTTTT. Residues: CASRPTSNTGELFF.

The CDR3 region is CASSSPGGTYNEQFF. In DNA, the CDR3 is TGTGCCAGCAGCTCCCCGGGAGGGACCTACAATGAGCAGTTCTTC. This chain links TRBV5-6 with TRBJ2-1, with 8 bases matching TRBD2. Looked up from germline, CDR1 is SGHDT and CDR2 is YYEEEE. V lost 3 bases and J lost 2; bases outside the gene matches: 4. The CDR3 is made up of 15 amino acids.

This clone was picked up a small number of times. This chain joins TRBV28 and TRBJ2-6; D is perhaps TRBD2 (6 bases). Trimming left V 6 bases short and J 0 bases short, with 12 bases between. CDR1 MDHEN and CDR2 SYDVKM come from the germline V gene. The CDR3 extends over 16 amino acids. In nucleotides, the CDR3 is TGTGCCAGCAGGCGGGGTGAAAGCTCTGGGGCCAACGTCCTGACTTTC. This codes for CASRRGESSGANVLTF. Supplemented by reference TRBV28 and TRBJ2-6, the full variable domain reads DVKVTQSSRYLVKRTGEKVFLECVQDMDHENMFWYRQDPGLGLRLIYFSYDVKMKEKGDIPEGYSVSREKKERFSLILESASTNQTSMYLCASRRGESSGANVLTFGAGSRLTVL.

The CDR3 loop reads CASSPPLKGMNTEAFF. The CDR3 coding sequence is TGTGCCAGCTCACCACCGTTGAAGGGGATGAACACTGAAGCTTTCTTT. The chain employs TRBV18 and TRBJ1-1, with D possibly being TRBD1 (5 bases). Germline V gives CDR1 KGHSH, CDR2 LQKENI. This CDR3 has 16 amino acids. Trimming pared 0 bases from V and 0 bases from J, leaving 11 bases between. Together with reference TRBV18 and TRBJ1-1, the CDR3 gives the full variable domain: NAGVMQNPRHLVRRRGQEARLRCSPMKGHSHVYWYRQLPEEGLKFMVYLQKENIIDESGMPKERFSAEFPKEGPSILRIQQVVRGDSAAYFCASSPPLKGMNTEAFFGQGTRLTVV.

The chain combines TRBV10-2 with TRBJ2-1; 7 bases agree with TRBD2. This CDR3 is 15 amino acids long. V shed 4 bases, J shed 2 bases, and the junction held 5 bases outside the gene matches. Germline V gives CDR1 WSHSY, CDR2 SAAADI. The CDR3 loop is CASSVESGTYNEQFF. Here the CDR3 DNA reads TGCGCCAGCAGTGTGGAAAGCGGGACCTACAATGAGCAGTTCTTC.

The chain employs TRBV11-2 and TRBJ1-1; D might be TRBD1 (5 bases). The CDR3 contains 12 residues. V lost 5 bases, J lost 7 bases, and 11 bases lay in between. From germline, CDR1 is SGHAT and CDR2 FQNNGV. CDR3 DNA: TGTGCCAGCAGCACGGACAAGCTTGAAGCTTTCTTT. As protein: CASSTDKLEAFF.

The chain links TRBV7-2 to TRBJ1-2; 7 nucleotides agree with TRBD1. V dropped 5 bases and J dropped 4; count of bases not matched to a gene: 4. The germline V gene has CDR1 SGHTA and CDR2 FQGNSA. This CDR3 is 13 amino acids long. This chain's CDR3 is CASSPRQGYGYTF. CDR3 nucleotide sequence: TGTGCCAGCAGCCCAAGACAGGGCTATGGCTACACCTTC. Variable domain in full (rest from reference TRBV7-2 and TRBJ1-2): GAGVSQSPSNKVTEKGKDVELRCDPISGHTALYWYRQSLGQGLEFLIYFQGNSAPDKSGLPSDRFSAERTGGSVSTLTIQRTQQEDSAVYLCASSPRQGYGYTFGSGTRLTVV.

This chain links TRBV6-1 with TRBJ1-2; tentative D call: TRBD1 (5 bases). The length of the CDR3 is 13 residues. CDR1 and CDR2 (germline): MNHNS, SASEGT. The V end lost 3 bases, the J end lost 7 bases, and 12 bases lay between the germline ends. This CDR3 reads CASSDPGLGGYTF. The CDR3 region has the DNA TGTGCCAGCAGTGATCCGGGGCTCGGTGGCTACACCTTC.

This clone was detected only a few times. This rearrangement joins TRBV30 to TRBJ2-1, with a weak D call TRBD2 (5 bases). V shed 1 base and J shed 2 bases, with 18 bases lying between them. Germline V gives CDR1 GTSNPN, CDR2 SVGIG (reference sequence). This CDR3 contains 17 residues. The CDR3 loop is CAWSGLSASGTYNEQFF. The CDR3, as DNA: TGTGCCTGGAGTGGTTTGTCCGCGAGCGGAACCTACAATGAGCAGTTCTTC.

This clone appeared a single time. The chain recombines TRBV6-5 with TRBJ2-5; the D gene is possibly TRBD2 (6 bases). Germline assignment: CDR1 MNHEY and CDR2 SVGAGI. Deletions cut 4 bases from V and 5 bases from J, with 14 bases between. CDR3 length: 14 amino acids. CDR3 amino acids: CASSLPGLGETQYF. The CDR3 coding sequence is TGTGCCAGCAGTTTACCGGGACTCGGGGAGACCCAGTACTTC.

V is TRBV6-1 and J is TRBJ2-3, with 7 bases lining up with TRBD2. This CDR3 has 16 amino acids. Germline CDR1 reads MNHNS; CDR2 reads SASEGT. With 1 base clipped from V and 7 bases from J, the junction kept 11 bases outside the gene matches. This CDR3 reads CASSEVKAGVVHTQYF. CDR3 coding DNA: TGTGCCAGCAGTGAAGTTAAGGCGGGAGTTGTACATACGCAGTATTTT.

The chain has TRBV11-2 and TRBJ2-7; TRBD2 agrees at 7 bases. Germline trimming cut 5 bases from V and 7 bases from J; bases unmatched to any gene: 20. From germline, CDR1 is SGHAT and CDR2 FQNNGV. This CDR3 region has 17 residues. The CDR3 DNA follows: TGTGCCAGCAGCCCACCCGGCCGGCTAGCGGCCTACTGGGAGCAGTACTTC. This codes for CASSPPGRLAAYWEQYF.

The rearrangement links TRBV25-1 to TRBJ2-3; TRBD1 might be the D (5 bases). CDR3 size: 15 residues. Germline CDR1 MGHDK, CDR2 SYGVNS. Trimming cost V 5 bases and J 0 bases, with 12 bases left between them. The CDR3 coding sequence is TGTGCCAGCAGTTCGGACACTTCTAGCACAGATACGCAGTATTTT. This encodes CASSSDTSSTDTQYF.

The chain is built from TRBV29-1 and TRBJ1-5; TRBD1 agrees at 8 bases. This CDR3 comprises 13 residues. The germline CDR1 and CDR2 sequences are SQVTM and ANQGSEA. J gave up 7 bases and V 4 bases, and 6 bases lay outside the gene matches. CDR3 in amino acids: CSVGGQESQPQHF. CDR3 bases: TGCAGCGTTGGGGGACAGGAGTCCCAGCCCCAGCATTTT.

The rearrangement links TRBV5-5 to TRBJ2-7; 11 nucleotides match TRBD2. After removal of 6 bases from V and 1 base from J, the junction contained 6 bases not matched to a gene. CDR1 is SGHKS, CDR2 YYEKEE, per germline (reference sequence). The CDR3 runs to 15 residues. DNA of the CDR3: TGTGCCAGCACCCCCCTAGCGGGAGGATCCTACGAGCAGTACTTC. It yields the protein CASTPLAGGSYEQYF.